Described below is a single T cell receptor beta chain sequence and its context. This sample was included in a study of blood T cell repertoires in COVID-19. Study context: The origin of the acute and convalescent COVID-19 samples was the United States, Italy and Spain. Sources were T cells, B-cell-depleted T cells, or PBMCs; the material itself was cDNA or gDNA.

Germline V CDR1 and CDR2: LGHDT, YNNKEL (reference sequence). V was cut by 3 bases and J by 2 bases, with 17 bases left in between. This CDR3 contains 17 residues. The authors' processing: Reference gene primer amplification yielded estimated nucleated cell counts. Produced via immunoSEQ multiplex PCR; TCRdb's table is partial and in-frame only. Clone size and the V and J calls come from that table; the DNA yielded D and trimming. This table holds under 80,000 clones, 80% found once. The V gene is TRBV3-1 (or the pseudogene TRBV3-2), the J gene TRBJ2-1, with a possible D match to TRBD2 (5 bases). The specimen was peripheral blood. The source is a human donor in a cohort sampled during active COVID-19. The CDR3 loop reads CASSHRLIALAYNEQFF. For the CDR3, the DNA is TGTGCCAGCAGCCACCGCCTCATAGCGCTTGCCTACAATGAGCAGTTCTTC.